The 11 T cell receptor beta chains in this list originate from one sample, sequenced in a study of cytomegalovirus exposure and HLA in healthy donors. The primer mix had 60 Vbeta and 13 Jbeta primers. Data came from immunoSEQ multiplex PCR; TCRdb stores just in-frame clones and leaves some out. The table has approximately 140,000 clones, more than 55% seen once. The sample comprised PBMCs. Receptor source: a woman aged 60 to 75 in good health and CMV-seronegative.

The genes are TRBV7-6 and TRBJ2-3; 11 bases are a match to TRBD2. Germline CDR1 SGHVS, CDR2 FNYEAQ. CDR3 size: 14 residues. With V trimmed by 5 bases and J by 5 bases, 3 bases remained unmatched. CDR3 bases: TGTGCCAGCAGCCTTAGCGGGGGGGAAGATACGCAGTATTTT. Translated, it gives CASSLSGGEDTQYF.

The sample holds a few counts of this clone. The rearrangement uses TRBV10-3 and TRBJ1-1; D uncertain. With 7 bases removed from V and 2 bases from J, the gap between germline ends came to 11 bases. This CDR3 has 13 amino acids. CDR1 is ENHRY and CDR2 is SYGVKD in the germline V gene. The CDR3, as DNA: TGTGCCATCAAGTACAGTCCTAACACTGAAGCTTTCTTT. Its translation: CAIKYSPNTEAFF.

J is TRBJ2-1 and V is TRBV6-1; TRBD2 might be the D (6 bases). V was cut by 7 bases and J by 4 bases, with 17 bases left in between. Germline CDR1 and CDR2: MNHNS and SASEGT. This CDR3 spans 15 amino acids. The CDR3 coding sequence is TGTGCCAGCAACCCCGGAGGGCCAGGTTACAATGAGCAGTTCTTC. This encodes CASNPGGPGYNEQFF.

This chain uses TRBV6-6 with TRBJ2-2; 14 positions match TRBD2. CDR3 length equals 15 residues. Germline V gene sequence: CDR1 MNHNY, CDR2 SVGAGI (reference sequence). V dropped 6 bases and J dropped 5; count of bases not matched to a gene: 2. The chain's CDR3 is CASSRTSGGTGELFF. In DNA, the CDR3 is TGTGCCAGCAGCCGGACTAGCGGGGGGACCGGGGAGCTGTTTTTT.

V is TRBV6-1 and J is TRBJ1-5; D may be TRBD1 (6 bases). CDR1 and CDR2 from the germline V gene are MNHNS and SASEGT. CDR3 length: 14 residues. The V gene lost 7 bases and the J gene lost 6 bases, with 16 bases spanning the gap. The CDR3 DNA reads TGTGCCAGCATCCTCTCAGGGGCGGGTCAGCCCCAGCATTTT. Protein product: CASILSGAGQPQHF.

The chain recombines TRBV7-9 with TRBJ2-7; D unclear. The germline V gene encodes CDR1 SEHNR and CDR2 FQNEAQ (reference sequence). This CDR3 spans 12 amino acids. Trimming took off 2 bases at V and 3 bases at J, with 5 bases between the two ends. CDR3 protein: CASSLQVYEQYF. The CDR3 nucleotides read TGTGCCAGCAGCTTACAGGTCTACGAGCAGTACTTC.

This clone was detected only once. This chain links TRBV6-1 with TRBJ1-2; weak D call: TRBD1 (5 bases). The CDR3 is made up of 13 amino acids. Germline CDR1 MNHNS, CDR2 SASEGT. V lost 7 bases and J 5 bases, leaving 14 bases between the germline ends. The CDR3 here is CASIAGGIYGYTF. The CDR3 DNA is TGTGCCAGCATTGCCGGGGGGATTTATGGCTACACCTTC.

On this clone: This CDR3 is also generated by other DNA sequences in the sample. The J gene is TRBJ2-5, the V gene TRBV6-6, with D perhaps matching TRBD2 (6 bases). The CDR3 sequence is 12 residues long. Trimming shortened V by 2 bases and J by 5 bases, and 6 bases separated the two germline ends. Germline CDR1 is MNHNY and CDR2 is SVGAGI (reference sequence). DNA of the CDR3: TGTGCCAGCAGTTACGGAGGGGAGACCCAGTACTTC. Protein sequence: CASSYGGETQYF.

CDR3 DNA sequence: TGTGCCAGCAGTTTAAGACTAGCGGCACCCGTGAACTCTGGGGCCAACGTCCTGACTTTC. This codes for CASSLRLAAPVNSGANVLTF. The chain recombines TRBV28 with TRBJ2-6, with 9 bases matching TRBD2. CDR3 length: 20 residues. In germline, CDR1 is MDHEN, CDR2 SYDVKM. Trimming removed 2 bases from V and 0 bases from J; junction bases left unmatched: 11.

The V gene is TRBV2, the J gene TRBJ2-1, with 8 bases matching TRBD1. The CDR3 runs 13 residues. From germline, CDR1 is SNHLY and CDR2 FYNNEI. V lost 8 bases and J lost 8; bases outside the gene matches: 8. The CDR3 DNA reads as TGTGCCAGCCGTCCAGGGGGCTCCCATGAGCAGTTCTTC. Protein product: CASRPGGSHEQFF.

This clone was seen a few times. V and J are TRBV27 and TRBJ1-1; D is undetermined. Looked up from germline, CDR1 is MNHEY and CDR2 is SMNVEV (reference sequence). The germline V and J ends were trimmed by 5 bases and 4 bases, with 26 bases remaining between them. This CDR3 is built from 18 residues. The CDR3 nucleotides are TGTGCCAGCAGTCCGAGACGGGGTGAGAGGATTTCGGGCACTGAAGCTTTCTTT. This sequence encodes CASSPRRGERISGTEAFF.